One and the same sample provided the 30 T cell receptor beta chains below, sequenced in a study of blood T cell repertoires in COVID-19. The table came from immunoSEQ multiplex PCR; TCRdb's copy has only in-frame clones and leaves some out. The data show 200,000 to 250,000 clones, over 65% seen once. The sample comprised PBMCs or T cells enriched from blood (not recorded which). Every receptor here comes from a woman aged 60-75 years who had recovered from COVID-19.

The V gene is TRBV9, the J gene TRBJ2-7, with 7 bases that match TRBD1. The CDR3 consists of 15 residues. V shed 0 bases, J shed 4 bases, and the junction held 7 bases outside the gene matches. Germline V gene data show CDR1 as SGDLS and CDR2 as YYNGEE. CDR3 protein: CASSVASQGVYEQYF. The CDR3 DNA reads TGTGCCAGCAGCGTAGCCTCCCAGGGGGTTTACGAGCAGTACTTC. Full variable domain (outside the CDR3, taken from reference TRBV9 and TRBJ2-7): DSGVTQTPKHLITATGQRVTLRCSPRSGDLSVYWYQQSLDQGLQFLIQYYNGEERAKGNILERFSAQQFPDLHSELNLSSLELGDSALYFCASSVASQGVYEQYFGPGTRLTVT.

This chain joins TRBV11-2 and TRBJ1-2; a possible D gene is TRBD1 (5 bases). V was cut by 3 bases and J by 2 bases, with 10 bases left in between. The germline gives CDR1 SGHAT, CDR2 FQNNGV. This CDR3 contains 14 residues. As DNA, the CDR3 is TGTGCCAGCAGCTTCCTGGGGCAGAACTATGGCTACACCTTC. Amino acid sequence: CASSFLGQNYGYTF.

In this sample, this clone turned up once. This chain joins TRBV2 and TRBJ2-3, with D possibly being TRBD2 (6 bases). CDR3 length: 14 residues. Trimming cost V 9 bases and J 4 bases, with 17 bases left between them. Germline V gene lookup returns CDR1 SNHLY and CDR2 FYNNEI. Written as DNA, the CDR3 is TGTGCCAGAACCGGGACTCAAAGGGCAGATACGCAGTATTTT. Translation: CARTGTQRADTQYF.

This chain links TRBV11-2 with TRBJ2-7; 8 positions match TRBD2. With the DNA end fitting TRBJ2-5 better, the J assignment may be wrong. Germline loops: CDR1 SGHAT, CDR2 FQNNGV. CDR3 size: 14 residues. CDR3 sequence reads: CASSLRATSGTQYF. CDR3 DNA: TGTGCCAGCAGCTTAAGGGCCACTAGCGGGACCCAGTACTTC.

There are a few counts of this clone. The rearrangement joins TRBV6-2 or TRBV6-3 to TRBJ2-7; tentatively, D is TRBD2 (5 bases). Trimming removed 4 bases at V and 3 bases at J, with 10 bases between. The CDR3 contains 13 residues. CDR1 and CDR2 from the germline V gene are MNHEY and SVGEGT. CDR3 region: CASSWSGYYEQYF. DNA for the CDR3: TGTGCCAGCAGTTGGTCGGGATACTACGAGCAGTACTTC.

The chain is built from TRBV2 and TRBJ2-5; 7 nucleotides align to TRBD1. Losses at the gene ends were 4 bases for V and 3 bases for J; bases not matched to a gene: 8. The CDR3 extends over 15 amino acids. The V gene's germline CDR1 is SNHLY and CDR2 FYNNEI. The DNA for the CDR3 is TGTGCCAGCAGTGTTTACAGGGGCGTTAAAGAGACCCAGTACTTC. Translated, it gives CASSVYRGVKETQYF. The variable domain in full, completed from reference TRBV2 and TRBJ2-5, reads EPEVTQTPSHQVTQMGQEVILRCVPISNHLYFYWYRQILGQKVEFLVSFYNNEISEKSEIFDDQFSVERPDGSNFTLKIRSTKLEDSAMYFCASSVYRGVKETQYFGPGTRLLVL.

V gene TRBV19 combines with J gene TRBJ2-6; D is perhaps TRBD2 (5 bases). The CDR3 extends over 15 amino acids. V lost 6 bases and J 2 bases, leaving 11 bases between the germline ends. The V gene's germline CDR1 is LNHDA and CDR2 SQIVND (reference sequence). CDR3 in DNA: TGTGCCAGTAGCGCCCTGGAGGCTGGGGCCAACGTCCTGACTTTC. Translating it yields CASSALEAGANVLTF.

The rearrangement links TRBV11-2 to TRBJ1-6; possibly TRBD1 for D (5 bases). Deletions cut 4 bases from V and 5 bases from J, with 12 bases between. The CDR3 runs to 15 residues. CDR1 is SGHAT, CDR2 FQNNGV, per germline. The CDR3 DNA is TGTGCCAGCAGCTGGAGGGGAACCCATAATTCACCCCTCCACTTT. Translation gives CASSWRGTHNSPLHF.

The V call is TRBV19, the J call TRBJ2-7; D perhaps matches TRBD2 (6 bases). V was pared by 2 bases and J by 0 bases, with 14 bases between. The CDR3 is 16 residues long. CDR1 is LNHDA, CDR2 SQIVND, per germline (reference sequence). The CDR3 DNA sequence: TGTGCCAGTAGTATAACGGGGGTAGGGACCTCCTACGAGCAGTACTTC. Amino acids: CASSITGVGTSYEQYF.

The chain's CDR3 is CASSAGSGRTF. The CDR3 DNA is TGTGCCAGCAGCGCGGGATCGGGACGAACCTTC. The chain joins TRBV5-4 to TRBJ1-2, with D possibly matching TRBD1 (5 bases). CDR1 SGHNT and CDR2 YYREEE come from the germline V gene (reference sequence). CDR3 length: 11 residues. The V end was cut by 4 bases, the J end by 14 bases, with 15 bases between.

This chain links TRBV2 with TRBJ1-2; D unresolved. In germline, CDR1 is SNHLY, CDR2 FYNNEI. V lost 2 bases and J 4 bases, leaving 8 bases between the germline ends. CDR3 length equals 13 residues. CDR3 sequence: CASSERVVYGYTF. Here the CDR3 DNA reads TGTGCCAGCAGTGAAAGAGTGGTCTATGGCTACACCTTC. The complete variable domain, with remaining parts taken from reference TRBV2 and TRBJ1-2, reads EPEVTQTPSHQVTQMGQEVILRCVPISNHLYFYWYRQILGQKVEFLVSFYNNEISEKSEIFDDQFSVERPDGSNFTLKIRSTKLEDSAMYFCASSERVVYGYTFGSGTRLTVV.

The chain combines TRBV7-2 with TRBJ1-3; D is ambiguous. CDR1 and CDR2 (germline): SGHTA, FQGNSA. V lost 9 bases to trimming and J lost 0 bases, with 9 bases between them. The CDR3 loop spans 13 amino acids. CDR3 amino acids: CASASPSGNTIYF. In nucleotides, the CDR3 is TGTGCCAGTGCAAGCCCCTCTGGAAACACCATATATTTT.

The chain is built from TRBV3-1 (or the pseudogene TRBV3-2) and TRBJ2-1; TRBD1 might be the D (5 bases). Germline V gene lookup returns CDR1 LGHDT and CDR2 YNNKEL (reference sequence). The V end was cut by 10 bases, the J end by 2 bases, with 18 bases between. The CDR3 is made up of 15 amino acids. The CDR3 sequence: CATSPGRGTYNEQFF. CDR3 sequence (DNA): TGTGCCACCAGTCCAGGGCGAGGAACCTACAATGAGCAGTTCTTC.

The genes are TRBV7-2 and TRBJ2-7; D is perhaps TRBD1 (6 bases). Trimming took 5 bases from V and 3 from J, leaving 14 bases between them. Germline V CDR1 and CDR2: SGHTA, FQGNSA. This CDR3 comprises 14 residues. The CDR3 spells CASSVQGFNYEQYF. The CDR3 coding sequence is TGTGCCAGCAGCGTACAGGGTTTCAACTACGAGCAGTACTTC.

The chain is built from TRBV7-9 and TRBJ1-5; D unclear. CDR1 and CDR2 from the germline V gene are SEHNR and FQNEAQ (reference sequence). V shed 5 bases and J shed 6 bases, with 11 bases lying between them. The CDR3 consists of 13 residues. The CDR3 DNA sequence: TGTGCCAGCAGCGCCACGGGTTTTCAGCCCCAGCATTTT. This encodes CASSATGFQPQHF.

The CDR3 DNA reads TGTGCCAGCAGCTTATCTAGCGGGGGGGGCACCGGGGAGCTGTTTTTT. Translation gives CASSLSSGGGTGELFF. The chain uses TRBV7-6 and TRBJ2-2; 12 positions agree with TRBD2. Unmatched junction bases numbered 2, after V lost 2 bases and J lost 4 bases. The V gene's germline CDR1 is SGHVS and CDR2 FNYEAQ. The CDR3 extends over 16 amino acids.

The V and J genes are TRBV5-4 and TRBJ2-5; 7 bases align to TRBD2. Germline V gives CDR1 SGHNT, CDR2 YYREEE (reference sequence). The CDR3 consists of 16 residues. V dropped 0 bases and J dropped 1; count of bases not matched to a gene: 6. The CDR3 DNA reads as TGTGCCAGCAGCTTGGCGCTAGCGGAAATCCAAGAGACCCAGTACTTC. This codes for CASSLALAEIQETQYF.

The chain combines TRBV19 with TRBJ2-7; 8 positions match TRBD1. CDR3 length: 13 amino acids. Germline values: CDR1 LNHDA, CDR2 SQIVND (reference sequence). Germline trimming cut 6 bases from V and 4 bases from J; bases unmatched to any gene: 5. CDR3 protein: CASSRGPRYEQYF. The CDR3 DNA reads TGTGCCAGTAGCAGGGGGCCCCGATACGAGCAGTACTTC.

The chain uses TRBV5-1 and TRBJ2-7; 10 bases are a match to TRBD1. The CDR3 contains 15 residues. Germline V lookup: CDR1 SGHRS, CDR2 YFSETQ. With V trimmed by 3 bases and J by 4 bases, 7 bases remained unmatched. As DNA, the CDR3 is TGCGCCAGCAGCTCTACCGGGACAGGGGCTTACGAGCAGTACTTC. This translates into CASSSTGTGAYEQYF.

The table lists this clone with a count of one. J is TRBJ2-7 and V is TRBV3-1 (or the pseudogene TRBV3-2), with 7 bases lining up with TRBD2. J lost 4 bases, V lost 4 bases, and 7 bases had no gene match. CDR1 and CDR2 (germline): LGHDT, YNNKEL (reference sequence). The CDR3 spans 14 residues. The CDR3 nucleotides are TGTGCCAGCAGCCGGGGCGGGAGTTTATACGAGCAGTACTTC. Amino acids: CASSRGGSLYEQYF.

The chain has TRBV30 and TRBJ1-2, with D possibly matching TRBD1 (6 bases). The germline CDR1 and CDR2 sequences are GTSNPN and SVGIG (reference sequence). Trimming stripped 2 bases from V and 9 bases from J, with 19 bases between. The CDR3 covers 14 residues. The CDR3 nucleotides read TGTGCCTGGAGTCTTAACCCGACAGGACCAAGCTACACCTTC. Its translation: CAWSLNPTGPSYTF.

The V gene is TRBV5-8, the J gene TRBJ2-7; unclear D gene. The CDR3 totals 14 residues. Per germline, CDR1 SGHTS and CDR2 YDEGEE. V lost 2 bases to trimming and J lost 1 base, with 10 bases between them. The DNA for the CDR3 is TGTGCCAGCAGCTTACCACAGAAGTCCTACGAGCAGTACTTC. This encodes CASSLPQKSYEQYF.

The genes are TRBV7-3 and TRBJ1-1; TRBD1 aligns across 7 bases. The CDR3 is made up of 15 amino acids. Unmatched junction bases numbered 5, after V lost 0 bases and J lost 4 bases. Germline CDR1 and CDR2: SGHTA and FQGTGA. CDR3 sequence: CASSLTGGRGTEAFF. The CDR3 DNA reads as TGTGCCAGCAGCTTAACAGGGGGCAGGGGCACTGAAGCTTTCTTT. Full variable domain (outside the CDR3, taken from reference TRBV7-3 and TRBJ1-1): GAGVSQTPSNKVTEKGKYVELRCDPISGHTALYWYRQSLGQGPEFLIYFQGTGAADDSGLPNDRFFAVRPEGSVSTLKIQRTERGDSAVYLCASSLTGGRGTEAFFGQGTRLTVV.

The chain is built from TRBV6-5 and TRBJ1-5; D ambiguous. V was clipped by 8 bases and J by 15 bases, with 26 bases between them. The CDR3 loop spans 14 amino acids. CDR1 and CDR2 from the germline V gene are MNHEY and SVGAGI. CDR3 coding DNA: TGTGCCAGCTCAGCCCCCTGGGCAGGTCCTTTTTTGCATTTT. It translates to CASSAPWAGPFLHF.

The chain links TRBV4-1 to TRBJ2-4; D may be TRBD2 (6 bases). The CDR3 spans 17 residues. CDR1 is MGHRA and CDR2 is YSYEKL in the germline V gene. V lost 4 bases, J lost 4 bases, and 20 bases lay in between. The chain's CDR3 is CASSPAGRPGVKNIQYF. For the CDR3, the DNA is TGCGCCAGCAGCCCCGCGGGGCGGCCGGGGGTTAAAAACATTCAGTACTTC.

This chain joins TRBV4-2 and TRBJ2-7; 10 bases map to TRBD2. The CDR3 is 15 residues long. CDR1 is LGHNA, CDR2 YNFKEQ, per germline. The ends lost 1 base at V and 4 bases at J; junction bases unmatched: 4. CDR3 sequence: CASSQAQREGYEQYF. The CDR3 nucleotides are TGTGCCAGCAGCCAAGCTCAGCGGGAGGGATACGAGCAGTACTTC.

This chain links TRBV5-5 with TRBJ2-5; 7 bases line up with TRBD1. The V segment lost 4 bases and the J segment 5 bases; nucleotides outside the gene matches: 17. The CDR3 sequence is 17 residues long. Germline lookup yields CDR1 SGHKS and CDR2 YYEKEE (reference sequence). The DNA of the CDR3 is TGTGCCAGCAGCGCGAGGGGGCTACCCGCACCGGAGGAGACCCAGTACTTC. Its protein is CASSARGLPAPEETQYF.

The CDR3 region has the DNA TGCGCCAGCCGAGGTAGTTCCAATGAAAAACTGTTTTTT. Translated: CASRGSSNEKLFF. This chain connects TRBV5-1 to TRBJ1-4; D remains ambiguous. Between the trimmed V and J ends, which lost 7 bases and 5 bases, there was a span of 12 bases. CDR1 SGHRS and CDR2 YFSETQ come from the germline V gene. The length of the CDR3 is 13 residues.

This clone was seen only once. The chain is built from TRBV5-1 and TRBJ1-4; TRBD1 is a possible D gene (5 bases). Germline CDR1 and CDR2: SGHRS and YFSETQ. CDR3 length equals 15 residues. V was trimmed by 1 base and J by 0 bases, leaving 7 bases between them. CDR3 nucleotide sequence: TGCGCCAGCAGCTTGCAGGGCGCAACTAATGAAAAACTGTTTTTT. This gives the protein CASSLQGATNEKLFF.

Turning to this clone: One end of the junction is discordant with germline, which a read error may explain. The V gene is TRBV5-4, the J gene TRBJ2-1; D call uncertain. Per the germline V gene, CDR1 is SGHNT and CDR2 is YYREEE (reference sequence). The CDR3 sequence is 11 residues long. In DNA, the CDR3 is TGTGCCAGCAGCTTGGACGGAGAGCCGTTCTTC. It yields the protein CASSLDGEPFF.